The T cell receptor (beta chain) described here comes from a study of T cell repertoires in cytomegalovirus infection. Turning to the study itself: Recently described HLA-C-restricted plus well-studied HLA-B-restricted CMV epitopes were used. CMV infection together with matching HLA type was indicated by public TCR beta signatures. General study results and limits: Dominating the ex vivo response were TCR beta clonotypes that were CMV-specific and HLA-C-restricted. Totalled public TCR beta family frequency picked out people who carried CMV plus the relevant HLA.

MiXCR was run by TCRdb on the reads, yielding one entry per CDR3 protein. The repertoire holds about 83,000 distinct CDR3 sequences, approximately 32% seen once, with about three quarters in the top ten. About this clonotype: What it binds is not known.

The starting material was CD8+ T cells from cultured PBMCs, obtained from culture after CMV antigen stimulation. The TCR originated in a human donor in good health (CMV status not recorded). Some clones in this sample may be carry-over from other donors' samples.

This CDR3 reads CASSVEDRRQHF. DNA for the CDR3: TGTGCCAGCAGCGTAGAGGACCGGCGGCAGCATTTT. The V call is TRBV9, the J call TRBJ1-5; D is unresolved. V was trimmed by 0 bases and J by 13 bases, leaving 11 bases between them. This CDR3 is 12 amino acids long. Germline loops: CDR1 SGDLS, CDR2 YYNGEE.